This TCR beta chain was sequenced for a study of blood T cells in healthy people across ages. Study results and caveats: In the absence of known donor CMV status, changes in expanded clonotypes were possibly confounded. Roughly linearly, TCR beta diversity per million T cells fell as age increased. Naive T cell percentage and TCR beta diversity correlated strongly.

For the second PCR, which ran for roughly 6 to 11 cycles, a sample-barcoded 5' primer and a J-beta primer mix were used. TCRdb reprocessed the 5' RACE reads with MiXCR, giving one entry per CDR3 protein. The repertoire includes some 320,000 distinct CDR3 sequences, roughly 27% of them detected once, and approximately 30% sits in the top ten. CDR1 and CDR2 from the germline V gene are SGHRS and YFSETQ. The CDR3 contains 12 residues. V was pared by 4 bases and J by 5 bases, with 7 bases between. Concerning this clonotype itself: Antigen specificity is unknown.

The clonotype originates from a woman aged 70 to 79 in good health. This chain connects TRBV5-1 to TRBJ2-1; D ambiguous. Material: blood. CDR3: CASSRQNNEQFF. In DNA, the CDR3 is TGCGCCAGCAGCCGGCAAAACAATGAGCAGTTCTTC.